Listed here are 32 T cell receptor beta chains from one sample, sequenced in a study of T cells after yellow fever vaccination. TCRdb re-called the 5' RACE reads through MiXCR, storing one row per CDR3 protein. The data hold 550,000 to 750,000 distinct CDR3 sequences, with roughly 14% observed a single time. Sequenced here: PBMCs, sampled on the day of the yellow fever booster vaccination. These receptors originate from a man between 25 and 39 years old who received the YFV17D yellow fever vaccine.

This clonotype was found a few times. The chain combines TRBV7-3 with TRBJ2-3; TRBD1 matches 7 bases. From germline, CDR1 is SGHTA and CDR2 FQGTGA. The CDR3 contains 15 residues. The V gene end was trimmed by 1 base and the J gene end by 4 bases; junction bases not matched to a gene: 5. The CDR3 DNA reads TGTGCCAGCAGCTTAAAGGGGGCAGTGGCAGATACGCAGTATTTT. This sequence encodes CASSLKGAVADTQYF.

The V call is TRBV5-1, the J call TRBJ2-7; TRBD1 might be the D (6 bases). Germline lookup yields CDR1 SGHRS and CDR2 YFSETQ. The V end lost 2 bases, the J end lost 2 bases, and 11 bases lay between the germline ends. The CDR3 length is 14 residues. The CDR3, as DNA: TGCGCCAGCAGCTTACAGGGATCGCCCTACGAGCAGTACTTC. It is translated as CASSLQGSPYEQYF.

The genes are TRBV5-1 and TRBJ2-7, with unresolved D. The germline CDR1 and CDR2 sequences are SGHRS and YFSETQ. Trimming cost V 0 bases and J 5 bases, with 15 bases left between them. The CDR3 runs 15 residues. CDR3 nucleotide sequence: TGCGCCAGCAGCTTGGAGCGTCTGGGCGGAAACGAGCAGTACTTC. The encoded protein is CASSLERLGGNEQYF.

This chain links TRBV5-1 with TRBJ2-1, with no clear D. The germline gives CDR1 SGHRS, CDR2 YFSETQ. This CDR3 is built from 14 residues. V was shortened by 6 bases and J by 8 bases, with 18 bases between the two germline ends. The CDR3: CASTLMDGRDEQFF. CDR3 nucleotides: TGCGCCAGCACCCTAATGGATGGCCGGGATGAGCAGTTCTTC. The variable domain in full, completed from reference TRBV5-1 and TRBJ2-1, reads KAGVTQTPRYLIKTRGQQVTLSCSPISGHRSVSWYQQTPGQGLQFLFEYFSETQRNKGNFPGRFSGRQFSNSRSEMNVSTLELGDSALYLCASTLMDGRDEQFFGPGTRLTVL.

This chain connects TRBV5-1 to TRBJ2-1; tentatively, D is TRBD1 (6 bases). V was cut by 4 bases and J by 8 bases, with 19 bases left in between. The CDR3 is 15 residues long. Germline CDR1 reads SGHRS; CDR2 reads YFSETQ. DNA for the CDR3: TGCGCCAGCAGCGACCCCCCCAACAGGGTCCATGAGCAGTTCTTC. This encodes CASSDPPNRVHEQFF.

This clonotype was seen a handful of times. The rearrangement links TRBV4-2 to TRBJ2-2; TRBD1 matches 7 bases. The CDR3 runs to 16 residues. From germline, CDR1 is LGHNA and CDR2 YNFKEQ. V shed 4 bases and J 1 base; nucleotides not matched to a gene: 6. The chain's CDR3 is CASSPQGTENTGELFF. Written as DNA, the CDR3 is TGTGCCAGCAGCCCCCAGGGGACAGAGAACACCGGGGAGCTGTTTTTT.

This clonotype was found a few times. The chain combines TRBV5-6 with TRBJ1-1; the D is unclear. Trimming took off 2 bases at V and 4 bases at J, with 9 bases between the two ends. CDR3 length: 13 amino acids. Germline V gene lookup returns CDR1 SGHDT and CDR2 YYEEEE. DNA for the CDR3: TGTGCCAGCAGCTTTGGGTTGGCCACTGAAGCTTTCTTT. Amino acids: CASSFGLATEAFF.

With regard to this clonotype: At one boundary the junction diverges from the germline segment, which might be a read error. This sequence joins TRBV19 and TRBJ2-7; TRBD2 aligns across 14 bases. CDR3 length: 14 amino acids. Looked up from germline, CDR1 is LNHDA and CDR2 is SQIVND (reference sequence). This CDR3 is CASSATGTSGSYFF. The CDR3, as DNA: TGTGCCAGTAGTGCAACCGGGACTAGCGGGAGCTATTTCTTC. Combining the CDR3 with reference TRBV19 and TRBJ2-7 gives the whole variable domain DGGITQSPKYLFRKEGQNVTLSCEQNLNHDAMYWYRQDPGQGLRLIYYSQIVNDFQKGDIAEGYSVSREKKESFPLTVTSAQKNPTAFYLCASSATGTSGSYFFGPGTRLTVT.

This clonotype came up a few times. V gene TRBV9 combines with J gene TRBJ2-1, with 10 bases fitting TRBD2. Germline V gene sequence: CDR1 SGDLS, CDR2 YYNGEE. Losses at the gene ends were 2 bases for V and 4 bases for J; bases not matched to a gene: 6. This CDR3 region has 16 residues. The CDR3 region is CASSVEASGSYNEQFF. CDR3 in DNA: TGTGCCAGCAGCGTCGAGGCTAGCGGGAGTTACAATGAGCAGTTCTTC.

The gene calls are TRBV20-1 and TRBJ1-4; D might be TRBD1 (6 bases). The V end was cut by 1 base, the J end by 8 bases, with 14 bases between. The CDR3 runs 14 residues. Per germline, CDR1 DFQATT and CDR2 SNEGSKA (reference sequence). CDR3 coding DNA: TGCAGTGCTAGAGTGGGAGTGCAGGGGGAAAAACTGTTTTTT. Amino acid sequence: CSARVGVQGEKLFF.

This clonotype was detected a few times. V and J are TRBV6-5 and TRBJ2-5, with D uncertain. The germline gives CDR1 MNHEY, CDR2 SVGAGI. This CDR3 has 13 residues. The ends were cut back, 0 bases at V and 5 bases at J, with 7 bases in the middle. The CDR3 bases are TGTGCCAGCAGTTACTCCTCTCCGGAGACCCAGTACTTC. Its protein is CASSYSSPETQYF.

The CDR3 coding sequence is TGCGCCAGCAGCTTCTCGAGCGAGCTCGTGGAGACCCAGTACTTC. This gives the protein CASSFSSELVETQYF. This chain connects TRBV5-1 to TRBJ2-5; no clear D gene. V dropped 2 bases and J dropped 5 bases, with 16 bases sitting between them. The germline V gene encodes CDR1 SGHRS and CDR2 YFSETQ. There are 15 residues in the CDR3.

The chain joins TRBV24-1 to TRBJ2-2; the D gene is possibly TRBD2 (6 bases). Trimming cost V 6 bases and J 3 bases, with 19 bases left between them. Germline CDR1 is KGHDR and CDR2 is SFDVKD. The length of the CDR3 is 17 residues. CDR3 protein: CATSTQTGTAYTGELFF. CDR3 coding DNA: TGTGCCACCAGTACCCAGACCGGGACTGCTTACACCGGGGAGCTGTTTTTT.

This clonotype was recorded a few times. The V call is TRBV18, the J call TRBJ2-1; D possibly corresponds to TRBD2 (5 bases). This CDR3 contains 16 residues. Trimming stripped 3 bases from V and 0 bases from J, with 12 bases between. Germline CDR1 KGHSH, CDR2 LQKENI. For the CDR3, the DNA is TGTGCCAGCTCACCCGCGAGCGGTGCCTCCTACAATGAGCAGTTCTTC. It yields the protein CASSPASGASYNEQFF.

This clonotype was observed a handful of times. The chain couples TRBV5-1 to TRBJ2-1; 8 bases line up with TRBD2. Germline V CDR1 and CDR2: SGHRS, YFSETQ. Trimming cost V 1 base and J 3 bases; bases outside gene matches: 6. The CDR3 totals 16 residues. The CDR3 loop reads CASSLHERELYNEQFF. The CDR3, as DNA: TGCGCCAGCAGCTTGCACGAGCGGGAGCTCTACAATGAGCAGTTCTTC.

The V gene is TRBV28, the J gene TRBJ1-1; TRBD1 might be the D (5 bases). Germline V gives CDR1 MDHEN, CDR2 SYDVKM. Trimming pared 5 bases from V and 5 bases from J, leaving 12 bases between. The CDR3 contains 13 residues. CDR3 protein: CASSTLRQTEAFF. The CDR3, as DNA: TGTGCCAGCAGTACACTTCGACAGACTGAAGCTTTCTTT.

V usage is TRBV9 and J usage is TRBJ2-1; D gene uncertain. Germline V lookup: CDR1 SGDLS, CDR2 YYNGEE. V lost 0 bases and J lost 12, with 19 bases in between. The CDR3 loop spans 15 amino acids. The CDR3 here is CASSVDDFSGPGQFF. The CDR3 DNA sequence: TGTGCCAGCAGCGTAGATGATTTTTCCGGACCAGGGCAGTTCTTC.

This clonotype was detected many times. The rearrangement links TRBV7-2 to TRBJ2-5; D may correspond to TRBD1 or TRBD2 (5 bases each). V dropped 3 bases and J dropped 5 bases, with 10 bases sitting between them. The CDR3 spans 13 residues. Germline values: CDR1 SGHTA, CDR2 FQGNSA. The DNA of the CDR3 is TGTGCCAGCAGCTTCCTAGGGACGGAGACCCAGTACTTC. Protein product: CASSFLGTETQYF.

This clonotype showed up many times. V usage is TRBV27 and J usage is TRBJ2-5, with D maybe TRBD1 (6 bases). Trimming took off 5 bases at V and 5 bases at J, with 12 bases between the two ends. The CDR3 is 13 residues long. CDR1 MNHEY and CDR2 SMNVEV come from the germline V gene (reference sequence). Written as DNA, the CDR3 is TGTGCCAGCAGTAAACAGGGTGCGGAGACCCAGTACTTC. It specifies CASSKQGAETQYF.

This rearrangement joins TRBV5-6 to TRBJ2-1; TRBD2 matches at 7 bases. Germline V gene data show CDR1 as SGHDT and CDR2 as YYEEEE. The CDR3 consists of 16 residues. The J segment lost 3 bases and the V segment lost 2 bases, leaving 8 bases of the junction unmatched. CDR3 DNA: TGTGCCAGCAGCTTTAGTCTAGCGGTGGACTACAATGAGCAGTTCTTC. The encoded protein is CASSFSLAVDYNEQFF.

The chain links TRBV10-2 to TRBJ2-1; 7 bases line up with TRBD2. V lost 6 bases to trimming and J lost 3 bases; unmatched junction nucleotides: 14. Per germline, CDR1 WSHSY and CDR2 SAAADI. The CDR3 loop spans 17 amino acids. Here the CDR3 reads CASREFSGASGYNEQFF. The CDR3 DNA is TGCGCCAGCAGAGAATTCTCCGGGGCTAGCGGCTACAATGAGCAGTTCTTC.

This chain uses TRBV29-1 with TRBJ1-1; D remains unclear. The V end was cut by 4 bases, the J end by 5 bases, with 14 bases between. CDR3 length: 13 residues. CDR1 is SQVTM and CDR2 is ANQGSEA in the germline V gene. The CDR3 DNA reads as TGCAGCGTTGTTGCCCAGACAAGGACTGAAGCTTTCTTT. Encoded protein: CSVVAQTRTEAFF.

The chain combines TRBV19 with TRBJ1-1; TRBD1 matches at 7 bases. J lost 3 bases, V lost 7 bases, and 11 bases had no gene match. The CDR3 covers 15 residues. The germline gives CDR1 LNHDA, CDR2 SQIVND (reference sequence). CDR3 in amino acids: CASTGQPKPDTEAFF. DNA of the CDR3: TGTGCCAGTACGGGACAGCCAAAACCCGACACTGAAGCTTTCTTT.

The rearrangement links TRBV12-3 or TRBV12-4 to TRBJ1-1; 10 bases line up with TRBD1. V lost 8 bases to trimming and J lost 6 bases; unmatched junction nucleotides: 6. This CDR3 comprises 13 residues. The CDR3 DNA sequence: TGTGCCAGCCGCGACAGGGGGCGGTCTGAAGCTTTCTTT. It encodes CASRDRGRSEAFF.

This clonotype was observed a handful of times. The DNA of the CDR3 is TGTGCCAGCACCCGACAGACTAGCGGCACCGGGGAGCTGTTTTTT. It codes for CASTRQTSGTGELFF. V gene TRBV27 combines with J gene TRBJ2-2; 9 bases map to TRBD2. Unmatched junction bases numbered 7, after V lost 7 bases and J lost 4 bases. The CDR3 extends over 15 amino acids. Germline-derived CDR1 and CDR2 are MNHEY and SMNVEV (reference sequence).

A few counts support this clonotype. The chain has TRBV15 and TRBJ2-5; D remains unclear. The CDR3 is 15 residues long. The germline V gene encodes CDR1 LNHNV and CDR2 YYDKDF (reference sequence). Trimming cost V 0 bases and J 0 bases, with 8 bases left between them. The CDR3 is CATSRDAGYQETQYF. The CDR3 coding sequence is TGTGCCACCAGCAGAGATGCCGGGTACCAAGAGACCCAGTACTTC.

The chain joins TRBV27 to TRBJ2-1; tentative D call: TRBD2 (6 bases). The V and J ends lost 8 bases and 10 bases respectively, with 6 bases between them. Germline V gives CDR1 MNHEY, CDR2 SMNVEV (reference sequence). CDR3 length equals 9 residues. The CDR3 loop is CASGREQFF. The CDR3 DNA reads as TGTGCCAGCGGGAGGGAGCAGTTCTTC.

V is TRBV27 and J is TRBJ1-6, with D unresolved. V was pared by 2 bases and J by 10 bases, with 15 bases between. The CDR3 runs 15 residues. CDR1 is MNHEY, CDR2 SMNVEV, per germline (reference sequence). The CDR3 reads CASSLRVRERSPLHF. The CDR3 bases are TGTGCCAGCAGTTTAAGGGTCCGGGAGAGGTCACCCCTCCACTTT.

The J gene is TRBJ2-7, the V gene TRBV5-6, with 7 bases aligning to TRBD1. The CDR3 totals 14 residues. The germline V gene has CDR1 SGHDT and CDR2 YYEEEE. The V gene end was trimmed by 5 bases and the J gene end by 11 bases; junction bases not matched to a gene: 16. The CDR3 loop is CASSQSGTAWLEYF. CDR3 nucleotides: TGTGCCAGCAGTCAATCCGGGACAGCGTGGCTGGAGTACTTC. Drawing the rest from reference TRBV5-6 and TRBJ2-7, the complete variable domain is DAGVTQSPTHLIKTRGQQVTLRCSPKSGHDTVSWYQQALGQGPQFIFQYYEEEERQRGNFPDRFSGHQFPNYSSELNVNALLLGDSALYLCASSQSGTAWLEYFGPGTRLTVT.

This clonotype occurred a few times. The V call is TRBV20-1, the J call TRBJ2-7; D unclear. Trimming took 3 bases from V and 6 from J, leaving 6 bases between them. Germline V CDR1 and CDR2: DFQATT, SNEGSKA (reference sequence). CDR3 length equals 10 residues. The CDR3, as DNA: TGCAGTGCTAGTCAAATCGAGCAGTACTTC. This codes for CSASQIEQYF.

In DNA form, the CDR3 reads TGTGCCACCAGCAGAGGGGATCAGGGGGCGATTGAGCAGTTCTTC. Residues: CATSRGDQGAIEQFF. This chain joins TRBV15 and TRBJ2-1; 8 positions match TRBD1. The CDR3 contains 15 residues. Trimming cost V 1 base and J 9 bases; bases outside gene matches: 8. Germline V CDR1 and CDR2: LNHNV, YYDKDF (reference sequence).

The V call is TRBV19, the J call TRBJ2-1, with TRBD2 matching over 8 bases. Unmatched junction bases numbered 26, after V lost 5 bases and J lost 5 bases. CDR3 length: 21 residues. Germline V gives CDR1 LNHDA, CDR2 SQIVND (reference sequence). The CDR3 sequence is CASSAGLVMSSRLAGHNEQFF. The CDR3 region has the DNA TGTGCCAGTAGTGCCGGATTAGTCATGAGTAGTAGGCTAGCGGGCCACAATGAGCAGTTCTTC.